The T cell receptor (beta chain) under discussion was sequenced for a study of blood T cells in healthy people across ages. This clonotype has ten or more counts. Trimming shortened V by 3 bases and J by 9 bases, and 9 bases separated the two germline ends. CDR1 and CDR2 (germline): DFQATT, SNEGSKA (reference sequence). The CDR3 has 11 residues. A second PCR, run for 7 to 11 cycles, used a sample-barcoded 5' primer plus a J-beta primer mix. TCRdb ran MiXCR on the 5' RACE reads and lists one entry per CDR3 protein. The sample carries about 780,000 distinct CDR3 sequences, about half recorded once. This TCR derives from a man at least 80 years old in good health. V gene TRBV20-1 combines with J gene TRBJ2-1, with D hard to call. Sequencing was performed on blood. The CDR3 reads CSASSSTEQFF. The CDR3 nucleotides read TGCAGTGCTAGTTCCAGCACTGAGCAGTTCTTC.